The sequence of this T cell receptor beta chain was determined in a study of blood T cell repertoires in COVID-19. For the study at large: The United States, Italy and Spain provided the acute and convalescent COVID-19 samples. Sample material is recorded as cDNA or gDNA derived from T cells, B-cell-depleted T cells, or PBMCs.

A single count supports this clone. Original handling: Reference gene primer amplification gave nucleated cell count estimates. Sequencing used immunoSEQ multiplex PCR; TCRdb keeps in-frame clones, though not all of them. D and trimming were read from the DNA, whereas the V and J calls and clone size are those reported in that table. Here the sample spans a few hundred thousand clones, just over 85% being singletons. This CDR3 is 15 amino acids long. Germline V gives CDR1 SEHNR, CDR2 FQNEAQ (reference sequence). The V and J ends lost 4 bases and 1 base, in that order; junction bases with no gene match: 2.

This receptor was identified in a man aged 50 to 59 with acute or convalescent COVID-19. The V call is TRBV7-9, the J call TRBJ2-2, with TRBD1 identical over 8 bases. The sample consisted of peripheral blood. CDR3 loop: CASSSGQGNTGELFF. The CDR3 coding sequence is TGTGCCAGCAGCTCCGGACAGGGGAACACCGGGGAGCTGTTTTTT. The complete variable domain, with remaining parts taken from reference TRBV7-9 and TRBJ2-2, reads DTGVSQNPRHKITKRGQNVTFRCDPISEHNRLYWYRQTLGQGPEFLTYFQNEAQLEKSRLLSDRFSAERPKGSFSTLEIQRTEQGDSAMYLCASSSGQGNTGELFFGEGSRLTVL.